The T cell receptor (beta chain) described here comes from a study of CD8+CD57+ T cells in acquired aplastic anemia. Overall study: Across the sorted CD4+ and CD8+ cells, DNA amounts averaged approximately 3.1 ug.

TCR beta VDJ and CDR3 profiles were obtained from a genomic DNA template. Each CDR3 protein gets one entry after TCRdb re-called the reads with MiXCR. Seen here are just over 400,000 distinct CDR3 sequences, about two thirds observed once, and the top ten hold under 5%. This clonotype came up many times. The CDR3 is made up of 14 amino acids. The V gene's germline CDR1 is SNHLY and CDR2 FYNNEI. Trimming cost V 5 bases and J 1 base; bases outside gene matches: 1. The specimen was sorted CD4+, CD8+, or CD8+CD57+ T cells (not recorded which) from PBMCs. This TCR came from a human donor in good health, serving as a control. V usage is TRBV2 and J usage is TRBJ2-3; the match to TRBD2 covers 9 bases. In nucleotides, the CDR3 is TGTGCCAGCAGTTGGACTAGCGGCACAGATACGCAGTATTTT. This sequence encodes CASSWTSGTDTQYF.